A single sample gave rise to the 19 T cell receptor beta chains below, sequenced in a study of blood T cell repertoires in COVID-19. TCRdb's copy holds only in-frame clones and misses some; the assay was immunoSEQ multiplex PCR. The repertoire holds 150,000 or so clones, around 80% seen once, with about 8% in the top ten. The sequenced sample was PBMCs or T cells enriched from blood (not recorded which). The receptors here all came from a woman between 45 and 65 years old who had recovered from COVID-19.

The gene calls are TRBV9 and TRBJ1-3; no firm D call. Germline V gene lookup returns CDR1 SGDLS and CDR2 YYNGEE. Trimming removed 4 bases from V and 9 bases from J, with 11 bases in between. The CDR3 contains 12 residues. The CDR3, as DNA: TGTGCCAGCAGCCCGAGATCGGGCACCATATATTTT. Protein sequence: CASSPRSGTIYF.

The chain is built from TRBV12-3 or TRBV12-4 and TRBJ2-3; weak D call: TRBD2 (5 bases). Between the trimmed V and J ends, which lost 6 bases and 7 bases, there was a span of 11 bases. This CDR3 region has 12 residues. Here the CDR3 DNA reads TGTGCCAGCAGCCCACTAGAAAATACGCAGTATTTT. Encoded protein: CASSPLENTQYF.

The chain links TRBV7-2 to TRBJ2-5, with 9 bases fitting TRBD2. J lost 4 bases, V lost 2 bases, and 11 bases had no gene match. Germline assignment: CDR1 SGHTA and CDR2 FQGNSA. The length of the CDR3 is 17 residues. The CDR3: CASSLNRASGTGETQYF. CDR3 coding DNA: TGTGCCAGCAGCTTAAATAGGGCTAGCGGGACGGGAGAGACCCAGTACTTC.

The V call is TRBV28, the J call TRBJ2-5; 9 bases fit TRBD1. J lost 5 bases, V lost 2 bases, and 9 bases had no gene match. The CDR3 consists of 16 residues. The germline V gene encodes CDR1 MDHEN and CDR2 SYDVKM. The CDR3 region has the DNA TGTGCCAGCAGTTTAGCCGGGACAGGGAGTCGCGAGACCCAGTACTTC. It yields the protein CASSLAGTGSRETQYF.

The rearrangement uses TRBV9 and TRBJ1-2, with D perhaps matching TRBD1 (5 bases). The CDR3 extends over 15 amino acids. Trimming took off 3 bases at V and 4 bases at J, with 16 bases between the two ends. Germline V CDR1 and CDR2: SGDLS, YYNGEE. Here the CDR3 DNA reads TGTGCCAGCAGCGAGAGTAAGGGACTAAGCTATGGCTACACCTTC. This gives the protein CASSESKGLSYGYTF.

In DNA, the CDR3 is TGTGCCAGCAGCTTAAATAGCGGGGGTCGGGCCGGGGAGCTGTTTTTT. Residues: CASSLNSGGRAGELFF. The chain joins TRBV5-6 to TRBJ2-2, with TRBD2 matching over 9 bases. This CDR3 is built from 16 residues. Germline CDR1 is SGHDT and CDR2 is YYEEEE. The trim removed 2 bases at V and 6 bases at J, leaving 8 bases unmatched.

This clone has only one observation. The chain joins TRBV13 to TRBJ1-2, with D uncertain. Trimming took off 8 bases at V and 4 bases at J, with 14 bases between the two ends. CDR1 is PRHDT, CDR2 FYEKMQ, per germline (reference sequence). The CDR3 totals 13 residues. This CDR3 reads CASRKAGIYGYTF. The CDR3 DNA sequence: TGTGCCAGCCGCAAGGCGGGAATCTATGGCTACACCTTC.

The rearrangement uses TRBV2 and TRBJ2-1; maybe TRBD2 (6 bases). Per germline, CDR1 SNHLY and CDR2 FYNNEI. V was trimmed by 4 bases and J by 8 bases, leaving 12 bases between them. The CDR3 extends over 13 amino acids. This CDR3 is CASSVVGGDEQFF. CDR3 DNA: TGTGCCAGCAGTGTAGTCGGGGGAGATGAGCAGTTCTTC.

This clone was counted ten times or more. The chain couples TRBV3-1 (or the pseudogene TRBV3-2) to TRBJ2-1; possibly TRBD1 for D (6 bases). This CDR3 is built from 13 residues. V dropped 2 bases and J dropped 9 bases, with 11 bases sitting between them. Germline V gives CDR1 LGHDT, CDR2 YNNKEL (reference sequence). CDR3: CASSQSYRVEQFF. CDR3 coding DNA: TGTGCCAGCAGCCAATCCTACAGGGTTGAGCAGTTCTTC.

This clone was seen a single time. The genes are TRBV5-6 and TRBJ2-7, with D unresolved. V shed 3 bases and J shed 4 bases, with 11 bases lying between them. The CDR3 has 13 amino acids. Germline lookup yields CDR1 SGHDT and CDR2 YYEEEE. In nucleotides, the CDR3 is TGTGCCAGCAGCTCGAAGACGGGTTACGAGCAGTACTTC. Its protein product is CASSSKTGYEQYF.

The chain is built from TRBV7-9 and TRBJ2-2; 11 nucleotides align to TRBD1. CDR3 length: 17 amino acids. Trimming at V came to 4 bases and at J to 3 bases, leaving 7 bases not matched to a gene. Germline CDR1 is SEHNR and CDR2 is FQNEAQ (reference sequence). The CDR3 reads CASSSGPGQGDTGELFF. The CDR3 DNA follows: TGTGCCAGCAGCTCAGGGCCGGGACAGGGGGACACCGGGGAGCTGTTTTTT. The variable domain in full, with the rest retrieved from reference TRBV7-9 and TRBJ2-2, is DTGVSQNPRHKITKRGQNVTFRCDPISEHNRLYWYRQTLGQGPEFLTYFQNEAQLEKSRLLSDRFSAERPKGSFSTLEIQRTEQGDSAMYLCASSSGPGQGDTGELFFGEGSRLTVL.

This chain links TRBV12-3 or TRBV12-4 with TRBJ2-5, with D perhaps TRBD1 (5 bases). V lost 3 bases, J lost 4 bases, and 9 bases lay in between. CDR3 length: 13 amino acids. The CDR3, as DNA: TGTGCCAGCAGTTTGGTTGGGGCAGAGACCCAGTACTTC. Protein sequence: CASSLVGAETQYF.

DNA of the CDR3: TGTGCCAGCATCTCGGGGGGCACAGATACGCAGTATTTT. Residues: CASISGGTDTQYF. V gene TRBV28 combines with J gene TRBJ2-3; a possible D gene is TRBD2 (6 bases). In germline, CDR1 is MDHEN, CDR2 SYDVKM. The V gene lost 7 bases and the J gene lost 1 base, with 9 bases spanning the gap. CDR3 length: 13 amino acids.

The chain uses TRBV5-5 and TRBJ2-6; no definite D call. This CDR3 has 17 amino acids. Germline CDR1 SGHKS, CDR2 YYEKEE (reference sequence). V was trimmed by 0 bases and J by 0 bases, leaving 10 bases between them. CDR3 protein: CASSLVTRSSGANVLTF. DNA of the CDR3: TGTGCCAGCAGCTTGGTTACTCGGAGCTCTGGGGCCAACGTCCTGACTTTC. The variable domain in full, completed from reference TRBV5-5 and TRBJ2-6, reads DAGVTQSPTHLIKTRGQQVTLRCSPISGHKSVSWYQQVLGQGPQFIFQYYEKEERGRGNFPDRFSARQFPNYSSELNVNALLLGDSALYLCASSLVTRSSGANVLTFGAGSRLTVL.

The chain recombines TRBV18 with TRBJ2-1, with a tentative D call TRBD1 (6 bases). The CDR3 loop spans 14 amino acids. The germline V and J ends were trimmed by 5 bases and 3 bases, with 11 bases remaining between them. CDR1 and CDR2 from the germline V gene are KGHSH and LQKENI. CDR3 in amino acids: CASSSPDSYNEQFF. In DNA form, the CDR3 reads TGTGCCAGCTCATCCCCGGACAGCTACAATGAGCAGTTCTTC.

This clone appeared a single time. This chain connects TRBV19 to TRBJ2-1; 13 bases match TRBD2. The CDR3 is 18 amino acids. J gave up 5 bases and V 7 bases, and 14 bases lay outside the gene matches. Germline V gives CDR1 LNHDA, CDR2 SQIVND (reference sequence). CDR3 DNA: TGTGCCAGTACGAGGACTAGCGGGAGTATAATGATAAACAATGAGCAGTTCTTC. This translates into CASTRTSGSIMINNEQFF. Complete variable domain (other parts from reference TRBV19 and TRBJ2-1): DGGITQSPKYLFRKEGQNVTLSCEQNLNHDAMYWYRQDPGQGLRLIYYSQIVNDFQKGDIAEGYSVSREKKESFPLTVTSAQKNPTAFYLCASTRTSGSIMINNEQFFGPGTRLTVL.

The V call is TRBV7-3, the J call TRBJ2-5, with D possibly matching TRBD2 (6 bases). The germline V and J ends were trimmed by 3 bases and 5 bases, with 13 bases remaining between them. The CDR3 has 14 residues. Germline assignment: CDR1 SGHTA and CDR2 FQGTGA. CDR3 protein: CASSFGGSRETQYF. In DNA, the CDR3 is TGTGCCAGCAGCTTTGGGGGGAGTCGGGAGACCCAGTACTTC. Combining the CDR3 with reference TRBV7-3 and TRBJ2-5 gives the whole variable domain GAGVSQTPSNKVTEKGKYVELRCDPISGHTALYWYRQSLGQGPEFLIYFQGTGAADDSGLPNDRFFAVRPEGSVSTLKIQRTERGDSAVYLCASSFGGSRETQYFGPGTRLLVL.

This chain joins TRBV3-1 (or the pseudogene TRBV3-2) and TRBJ1-2, with TRBD1 matching 12 bases. The length of the CDR3 is 14 residues. Looked up from germline, CDR1 is LGHDT and CDR2 is YNNKEL (reference sequence). The ends lost 6 bases at V and 3 bases at J; junction bases unmatched: 2. The CDR3 loop is CASRGQGADYGYTF. DNA of the CDR3: TGTGCCAGCAGGGGACAGGGGGCTGACTATGGCTACACCTTC.

The chain links TRBV19 to TRBJ1-6; 8 bases match TRBD1. V dropped 5 bases and J dropped 9; count of bases not matched to a gene: 12. CDR1 is LNHDA, CDR2 SQIVND, per germline (reference sequence). The CDR3 totals 16 residues. The CDR3 sequence is CASSSITGTGGSPLHF. CDR3 bases: TGTGCCAGTAGTTCAATCACCGGGACAGGAGGTTCACCCCTCCACTTT.